This is a list of T cell receptor beta chains from one sample in a study of TIL therapy for anti-PD-1-resistant metastatic lung cancer. The protocol was immunoSEQ multiplex PCR, while the TCRdb copy is restricted to in-frame clones and leaves out a portion. The profile shows about 59,000 clones, around four fifths of them singletons. This specimen was blood, taken at baseline. The origin of the receptors is a person aged 25 to 80 with non-small cell lung cancer. Each CDR3 is given with its conserved first and last residue. A D gene is named only where the DNA matches it firmly. Only some rows state a clone size, as once, few, many or a class for expanded clones.

>-|TRBV9|TRBJ2-5|-|14
CASSSGGGEETQYF
TGTGCCAGCAGCTCCGGTGGAGGCGAAGAGACCCAGTACTTC
>-|TRBV6-5|TRBJ2-7|TRBD1|15
CASSYGTGVFYGQYF
TGTGCCAGCAGTTACGGGACAGGGGTCTTCTACGGGCAGTACTTC
>-|TRBV11-3|TRBJ2-1|-|13
CASSLLGLNEQFF
TGTGCCAGCAGCTTATTGGGCCTGAATGAGCAGTTCTTC
>-|TRBV12-5|TRBJ2-1|-|14
CASGLLRSYNEQFF
TGTGCTAGTGGTTTGTTAAGATCCTACAATGAGCAGTTCTTC
>-|TRBV5-6|TRBJ2-7|-|11
CASSSGFEQYF
TGTGCCAGCAGCTCAGGGTTTGAGCAGTACTTC
>-|TRBV6-6|TRBJ2-7|TRBD1|16
CASSHLVRGNSFEQYF
TGTGCCAGCAGCCACCTTGTCAGGGGGAATTCTTTCGAGCAGTACTTC
>-|TRBV19|TRBJ1-1|-|13
CASRNSGNTEAFF
TGTGCCAGTAGAAACAGCGGCAACACTGAAGCTTTCTTT
>once|TRBV5-6|TRBJ2-1|-|13
CASSLGRPRRQFF
TGTGCCAGCAGCTTGGGACGTCCTAGGAGGCAGTTCTTC
>once|TRBV5-4|TRBJ2-1|TRBD2|15
CASSLALAGSGEQFF
TGTGCCAGCAGCTTGGCACTAGCGGGATCGGGTGAGCAGTTCTTC
>-|TRBV5-1|TRBJ1-4|-|14
CASRADSTNEKLFF
TGCGCCAGCAGGGCAGATTCAACTAATGAAAAACTGTTTTTT
>-|TRBV9|TRBJ1-3|-|14
CASSRTFGGNTIYF
TGTGCCAGCAGCCGGACATTCGGTGGAAACACCATATATTTT
>few|TRBV7-2|TRBJ2-5|-|12
CASSYTGETQYF
TGTGCCAGCAGCTACACCGGAGAGACCCAGTACTTC
>-|TRBV27|TRBJ2-2|-|15
CASSVSPTSPGELFF
TGTGCCAGCAGTGTATCCCCGACATCGCCCGGGGAGCTGTTTTTT
>-|TRBV30|TRBJ1-2|TRBD1|14
CAWSSPGGVYGYTF
TGTGCCTGGAGTTCCCCAGGGGGCGTCTATGGCTACACCTTC
>-|TRBV27|TRBJ1-2|TRBD1|19
CASSPYVPGQGELGYGYTF
TGTGCCAGCAGTCCCTATGTCCCGGGACAGGGAGAGTTGGGTTATGGCTACACCTTC
>-|TRBV4-3|TRBJ2-1|-|16
CASSQVVGVLSNEQFF
TGCGCCAGCAGCCAAGTAGTTGGGGTTTTGAGCAATGAGCAGTTCTTC
>-|TRBV5-4|TRBJ1-4|-|15
CASTTGRGTNEKLFF
TGTGCCAGCACCACGGGCCGTGGAACTAATGAAAAACTGTTTTTT
>-|TRBV29-1|TRBJ2-2|TRBD2|16
CSVSSGTSGRDGELFF
TGCAGCGTTTCTTCCGGGACTAGCGGGAGGGATGGGGAGCTGTTTTTT
>-|TRBV28|TRBJ2-1|TRBD2|15
CASCRWGRAYNEQFF
TGTGCCAGCTGCCGGTGGGGGAGGGCCTACAATGAGCAGTTCTTC
>-|TRBV30|TRBJ2-1|TRBD2|15
CAWSGGGRGYNEQFF
TGTGCCTGGAGTGGAGGCGGGAGGGGTTACAATGAGCAGTTCTTC
>-|TRBV28|TRBJ1-2|-|17
CASSPGYNLQGNYGYTF
TGTGCCAGCAGTCCCGGCTACAACCTACAGGGCAACTATGGCTACACCTTC
>once|TRBV18|TRBJ2-1|-|12
CASSRPQGGQFF
TGTGCCAGCTCTAGGCCCCAGGGTGGGCAGTTCTTC
>-|TRBV7-2|TRBJ2-6|-|15
CASSGMSSGANVLTF
TGTGCCAGCAGCGGGATGAGCTCTGGGGCCAACGTCCTGACTTTC
>-|TRBV30|TRBJ1-1|TRBD1|14
CAWSPGQGNTEAFF
TGTGCCTGGAGCCCGGGACAGGGAAACACTGAAGCTTTCTTT
>-|TRBV29-1|TRBJ1-5|TRBD1|14
CSVRETGQGQPQHF
TGCAGCGTAAGAGAGACAGGGCAAGGACAGCCCCAGCATTTT
>-|TRBV15|TRBJ1-1|TRBD1|14
CATSRDRGITEAFF
TGTGCCACCAGCAGGGACAGGGGGATCACTGAAGCTTTCTTT
>few|TRBV5-5|TRBJ2-7|-|16
CASSPPGTFRSYEQYF
TGTGCCAGCAGCCCGCCCGGGACTTTCCGCTCCTACGAGCAGTACTTC
>-|TRBV30|TRBJ2-7|TRBD1|14
CAWSAGQGGDEQYF
TGTGCCTGGAGTGCTGGACAGGGAGGCGACGAGCAGTACTTC
>once|TRBV4-2|TRBJ1-5|TRBD1|15
CASSPGTGGNQPQHF
TGTGCCAGCAGCCCGGGAACAGGGGGCAATCAGCCCCAGCATTTT
>-|TRBV28|TRBJ2-7|-|15
CASSLLGGGSYEQYF
TGTGCCAGCAGTTTATTAGGGGGAGGATCCTACGAGCAGTACTTC
>few|TRBV27|TRBJ2-7|-|13
CASSTHQGYEQYF
TGTGCCAGCAGTACACATCAGGGATACGAGCAGTACTTC
>once|TRBV6-1|TRBJ2-1|-|13
CASNAGYYNEQFF
TGTGCCTCTAATGCGGGGTACTACAATGAGCAGTTCTTC
>few|TRBV10-1|TRBJ2-3|-|13
CASSEHGADTQYF
TGCGCCAGCAGTGAGCATGGTGCAGATACGCAGTATTTT
>once|TRBV12-5|TRBJ1-1|-|12
CASGLDRDEAFF
TGTGCTAGTGGTTTGGATCGGGATGAAGCTTTCTTT
>few|TRBV4-1|TRBJ2-7|-|16
CASSQGHGESSYEQYF
TGCGCCAGCAGCCAAGGGCACGGGGAGAGCTCCTACGAGCAGTACTTC
>-|TRBV5-1|TRBJ2-3|TRBD1|14
CASSTGTATDTQYF
TGCGCCAGCAGCACCGGGACAGCCACAGATACGCAGTATTTT
>-|TRBV5-1|TRBJ2-5|-|16
CASSFPRGSYQETQYF
TGCGCCAGCAGCTTTCCGCGGGGTTCGTACCAAGAGACCCAGTACTTC
>-|TRBV28|TRBJ2-7|TRBD2|15
CASSSWREIDYEQYF
TGTGCCAGCAGTTCCTGGCGGGAGATCGACTACGAGCAGTACTTC
>-|TRBV7-2|TRBJ2-7|-|16
CASSPPRREGDYEQYF
TGTGCCAGCAGCCCACCCCGACGGGAAGGGGACTACGAGCAGTACTTC
>-|TRBV28|TRBJ1-5|-|13
CASISGAGQPQHF
TGTGCCAGCATCAGTGGTGCAGGACAGCCCCAGCATTTT
>-|TRBV10-1|TRBJ2-7|TRBD1|20
CASRHPGQGPTSRSSYEQYF
TGCGCCAGCAGACACCCGGGACAGGGTCCGACCAGCAGAAGCTCCTACGAGCAGTACTTC
>-|TRBV12-5|TRBJ1-2|TRBD1|15
CASGLSRGLYYGYTF
TGTGCTAGTGGTTTGTCCAGGGGGCTGTACTATGGCTACACCTTC
>-|TRBV11-1|TRBJ2-7|-|13
CASSLVSSYEQYF
TGTGCCAGCAGCTTAGTCAGCTCCTACGAGCAGTACTTC
>-|TRBV10-1|TRBJ2-2|TRBD2|18
CASPGLAGEAGFTGELFF
TGCGCCAGCCCGGGACTAGCGGGGGAGGCCGGTTTCACCGGGGAGCTGTTTTTT
>-|TRBV27|TRBJ1-6|-|14
CASSFPNLNSPLHF
TGTGCCAGCAGTTTTCCCAACCTGAATTCACCCCTCCACTTT
>-|TRBV27|TRBJ2-7|-|11
CASSSGSLKIF
TGTGCCAGCAGTTCCGGGAGTCTAAAAATCTTC
>-|TRBV9|TRBJ1-3|-|17
CASSVWSGTSSGNTIYF
TGTGCCAGCAGCGTCTGGTCAGGGACGAGCTCTGGAAACACCATATATTTT
>-|TRBV7-2|TRBJ2-7|-|16
CASSQNSYSSSYEQYF
TGTGCCAGCAGCCAAAACTCTTACAGCAGCTCCTACGAGCAGTACTTC
>few|TRBV7-6|TRBJ2-2|TRBD1|16
CASRSAQGAGTGELFF
TGTGCCAGCAGATCGGCGCAGGGGGCTGGCACCGGGGAGCTGTTTTTT
>-|TRBV15|TRBJ2-5|TRBD2|18
CATSGSRRGGRAGETQYF
TGTGCCACCAGCGGTTCTAGGCGCGGCGGGAGGGCCGGGGAGACCCAGTACTTC
>-|TRBV7-2|TRBJ2-3|TRBD2|17
CASSLGIERGHTDTQYF
TGTGCCAGCAGCTTAGGTATTGAGCGGGGGCACACAGATACGCAGTATTTT
>-|TRBV7-6|TRBJ2-3|-|14
CASSPRHYTDTQYF
TGTGCCAGCAGCCCGAGACACTACACAGATACGCAGTATTTT
>-|TRBV9|TRBJ2-2|-|14
CASSERGNTGELFF
TGTGCCAGCAGCGAGAGAGGGAACACCGGGGAGCTGTTTTTT
>-|TRBV6-5|TRBJ1-1|-|14
CASSYRGGNTEAFF
TGTGCCAGCAGTTACAGGGGAGGGAACACTGAAGCTTTCTTT
>-|TRBV2|TRBJ1-2|-|13
CASSRTSWDGYTF
TGTGCCAGCAGTCGGACGTCCTGGGATGGCTACACCTTC